The 5 T cell receptor beta chains below all came from one sample that was sequenced in a study of blood T cell repertoires in COVID-19. Generated by immunoSEQ multiplex PCR, the TCRdb table keeps only in-frame clones and is missing some. This sample has roughly 300,000 clones, with 80% to 90% found just once. Sequencing used PBMCs or T cells enriched from blood (not recorded which). The receptors here all came from a middle-aged woman with acute COVID-19.

This chain connects TRBV7-2 to TRBJ2-3, with D unclear. CDR1 and CDR2 (germline): SGHTA, FQGNSA. V dropped 7 bases and J dropped 3 bases, with 14 bases sitting between them. The CDR3 sequence is 14 residues long. The CDR3 region is CASTETGLTDTQYF. CDR3 sequence (DNA): TGTGCCAGCACCGAAACGGGTTTAACAGATACGCAGTATTTT.

DNA of the CDR3: TGTGCCAGCGGAGGGACTTTCACTGAAGCTTTCTTT. It codes for CASGGTFTEAFF. The rearrangement uses TRBV12-3 or TRBV12-4 and TRBJ1-1; weak D call: TRBD1 (5 bases). The CDR3 runs to 12 residues. V shed 8 bases and J shed 4 bases, with 11 bases lying between them.

The chain combines TRBV4-3 with TRBJ1-2, with 10 bases identical to TRBD1. The CDR3 runs 19 residues. J lost 8 bases, V lost 1 base, and 19 bases had no gene match. CDR1 LGHNA and CDR2 YSLEER come from the germline V gene. CDR3 DNA sequence: TGCGCCAGCAGCCAAGGATTAAAGACTCCCGGGACAGGGGTTTACGGCTACACCTTC. Translation gives CASSQGLKTPGTGVYGYTF.

V gene TRBV7-3 combines with J gene TRBJ1-1; 9 positions agree with TRBD1. There are 13 residues in the CDR3. The ends lost 4 bases at V and 3 bases at J; junction bases unmatched: 0. Germline lookup yields CDR1 SGHTA and CDR2 FQGTGA. CDR3 protein: CASSWDRDTEAFF. Here the CDR3 DNA reads TGTGCCAGCAGCTGGGACAGGGACACTGAAGCTTTCTTT.

V and J are TRBV4-1 and TRBJ2-3; TRBD2 might be the D (6 bases). The length of the CDR3 is 16 residues. The V and J ends lost 4 bases and 0 bases respectively, with 14 bases between them. Germline-derived CDR1 and CDR2 are MGHRA and YSYEKL. The CDR3 loop reads CASSPWDSQSTDTQYF. The CDR3 DNA reads TGCGCCAGCAGCCCCTGGGACTCCCAAAGCACAGATACGCAGTATTTT.